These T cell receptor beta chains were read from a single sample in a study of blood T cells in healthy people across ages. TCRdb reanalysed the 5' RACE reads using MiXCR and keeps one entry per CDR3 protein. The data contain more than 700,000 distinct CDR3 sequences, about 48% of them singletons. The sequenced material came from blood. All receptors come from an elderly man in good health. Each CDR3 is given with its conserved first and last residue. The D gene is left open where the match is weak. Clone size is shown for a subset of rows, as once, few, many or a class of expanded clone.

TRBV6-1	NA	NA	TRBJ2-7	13	CAGGPARGLEQYF	TGTGCCGGCGGCCCGGCGAGGGGACTCGAGCAGTACTTC
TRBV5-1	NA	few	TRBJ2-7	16	CASSLFSRPDPYEQYF	TGCGCCAGCAGCTTGTTCTCACGCCCGGACCCCTACGAGCAGTACTTC
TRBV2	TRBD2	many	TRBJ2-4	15	CASSDLLAGVGEQYF	TGTGCCAGCAGTGACCTACTAGCGGGAGTAGGGGAGCAGTACTTC
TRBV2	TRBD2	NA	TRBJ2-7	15	CASSKLALSTYEQYF	TGTGCCAGCAGTAAACTAGCGCTGAGCACCTACGAGCAGTACTTC
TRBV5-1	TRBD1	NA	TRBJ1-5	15	CASSSGGNSNQPQHF	TGCGCCAGCAGCTCAGGGGGGAATAGCAATCAGCCCCAGCATTTT
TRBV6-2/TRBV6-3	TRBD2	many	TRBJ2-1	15	CASDRPGLDRNEQFF	TGTGCCAGCGATAGGCCGGGACTAGATCGCAATGAGCAGTTCTTC
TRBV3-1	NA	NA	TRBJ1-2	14	CANSQGWDNYGYTF	TGTGCCAACAGCCAAGGTTGGGATAACTATGGCTACACCTTC
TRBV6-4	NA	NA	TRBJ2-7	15	CASSDSGERTYEQYF	TGTGCCAGCAGTGACTCCGGGGAGCGCACCTACGAGCAGTACTTC
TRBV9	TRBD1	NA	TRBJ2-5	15	CASSVARGSQETQYF	TGTGCCAGCAGCGTAGCCAGGGGGTCCCAAGAGACCCAGTACTTC
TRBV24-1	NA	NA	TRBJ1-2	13	CATSVQGGYGYTF	TGTGCCACCAGTGTTCAGGGAGGCTATGGCTACACCTTC
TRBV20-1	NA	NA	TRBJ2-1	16	CSAKPPRTSRDDEQFF	TGCAGTGCTAAACCCCCCCGAACTTCGAGGGACGATGAGCAGTTCTTC
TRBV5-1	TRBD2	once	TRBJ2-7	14	CASRLAGEYNEQYF	TGCGCCAGCAGATTAGCGGGGGAGTACAACGAGCAGTACTTC
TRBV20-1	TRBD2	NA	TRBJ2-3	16	CSARDRGLAGTDTQYF	TGCAGTGCTAGAGATAGAGGACTAGCGGGCACAGATACGCAGTATTTT
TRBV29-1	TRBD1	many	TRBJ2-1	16	CSVTRGAGGIYNEQFF	TGCAGCGTTACGAGAGGGGCAGGGGGCATATACAATGAGCAGTTCTTC
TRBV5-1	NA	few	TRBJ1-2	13	CASSGSGSSGYTF	TGCGCCAGCAGCGGGTCAGGGTCGTCGGGCTACACCTTC
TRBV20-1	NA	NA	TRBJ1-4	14	CSAPRRGGDEKLFF	TGCAGTGCCCCCCGCCGGGGGGGGGATGAAAAACTGTTTTTT
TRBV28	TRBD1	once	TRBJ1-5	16	CASSLFPTGSNQPQHF	TGTGCCAGCAGTTTATTCCCGACAGGGTCCAATCAGCCCCAGCATTTT
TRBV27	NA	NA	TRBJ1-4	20	CASSLSSFSLGRRAGEKLFF	TGTGCCAGCAGTTTATCGTCTTTCTCCCTCGGTCGCCGGGCTGGTGAAAAACTGTTTTTT
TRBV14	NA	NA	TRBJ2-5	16	CASSQGAGGLQETQYF	TGTGCCAGCAGCCAAGGGGCAGGAGGACTCCAAGAGACCCAGTACTTC
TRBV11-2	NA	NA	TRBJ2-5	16	CASSSLKGGAQETQYF	TGTGCCAGCAGCTCCCTTAAAGGGGGAGCCCAAGAGACCCAGTACTTC
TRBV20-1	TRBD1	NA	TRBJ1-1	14	CSARDRTGNTEAFF	TGCAGTGCTAGAGATAGGACAGGGAACACTGAAGCTTTCTTT
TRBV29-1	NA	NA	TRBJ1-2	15	CSAPPLRDANYGYTF	TGCAGCGCCCCACCCCTCCGGGACGCTAACTATGGCTACACCTTC
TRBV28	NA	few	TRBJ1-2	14	CASSALGGTYGYTF	TGTGCCAGCAGTGCCCTGGGGGGGACCTACGGCTACACCTTC
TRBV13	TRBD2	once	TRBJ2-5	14	CASSSPRGGETQYF	TGTGCCAGCAGCTCCCCCCGGGGGGGAGAGACCCAGTACTTC
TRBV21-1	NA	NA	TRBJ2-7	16	CASSKEYSGRSYEQYF	TGTGCCAGCAGCAAAGAGTATAGCGGGAGGTCCTACGAGCAGTACTTC
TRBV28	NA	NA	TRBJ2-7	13	CASNVGPPGEQYF	TGTGCCAGCAACGTGGGACCTCCAGGCGAGCAGTACTTC
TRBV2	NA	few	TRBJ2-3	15	CASRFLASSTDTQYF	TGTGCCAGCAGGTTTCTAGCGTCTAGCACAGATACGCAGTATTTT
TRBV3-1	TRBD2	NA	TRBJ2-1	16	CASRRLLAGGFGEQFF	TGTGCCAGCAGACGTTTGCTAGCGGGGGGTTTTGGTGAGCAGTTCTTC
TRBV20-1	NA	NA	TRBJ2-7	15	CSAREGTALSYEQYF	TGCAGTGCTAGAGAGGGGACTGCGCTCTCCTACGAGCAGTACTTC
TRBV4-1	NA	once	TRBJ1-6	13	CASSPRFDSPLHF	TGCGCCAGCAGCCCCCGCTTTGATTCACCCCTCCACTTT
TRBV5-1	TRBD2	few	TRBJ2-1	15	CASSPAPSGIYEQFF	TGCGCCAGCAGCCCGGCGCCTAGCGGGATCTATGAGCAGTTCTTC
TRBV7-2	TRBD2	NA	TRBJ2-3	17	CASSVSGGAAGTDTQYF	TGTGCCAGCAGCGTTAGCGGGGGTGCTGCCGGCACAGATACGCAGTATTTT
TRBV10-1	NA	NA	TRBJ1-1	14	CASSGGDRRTEAFF	TGCGCCAGCAGTGGCGGGGACCGACGGACTGAAGCTTTCTTT
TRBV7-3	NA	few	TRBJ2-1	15	CASSPGGGISYEQFF	TGTGCCAGCAGCCCCGGAGGCGGGATATCCTATGAGCAGTTCTTC
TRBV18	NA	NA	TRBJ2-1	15	CASSYDRYSKDEQFF	TGTGCCAGCTCATACGACAGGTATAGTAAAGATGAGCAGTTCTTC
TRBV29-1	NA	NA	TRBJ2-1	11	CSVEDLGEQFF	TGCAGCGTTGAAGACCTGGGTGAGCAGTTCTTC
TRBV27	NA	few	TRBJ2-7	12	CASGRARGEQYF	TGTGCCAGCGGCCGGGCCAGGGGCGAGCAGTACTTC